Listed below are T cell receptor beta chains from one sample, sequenced in a study of Graves' ophthalmopathy and Graves' hyperthyroidism. TCRdb reprocessed the multiplex PCR reads via MiXCR and lists one record per CDR3 protein. The sample lists about 230,000 distinct CDR3 sequences; around 50% were seen once. Material for sequencing was peripheral blood. These receptors originate from an adult man with Graves' ophthalmopathy. Both conserved end residues are part of each CDR3. Fields, in order: V gene, J gene, clone size, D gene, CDR3 DNA, CDR3 protein. A D gene is named only where the DNA matches it firmly. The listing skips clone size in some rows; elsewhere it reads once, few, many or a size class.

>TRBV2|TRBJ1-5|few|NA
TGTGCCAGCAGTCAGGACCGCAGCAATCAGCCCCAGCATTTT
CASSQDRSNQPQHF
>TRBV15|TRBJ1-2|NA|TRBD1
TGTGCCACCAGCAGCTCGGGGACAGGGGACCCTGGCTACACCTTC
CATSSSGTGDPGYTF
>TRBV29-1|TRBJ2-7|many|TRBD1
TGCAGCGCCGGACAGGGCACCTACGAGCAGTACTTC
CSAGQGTYEQYF
>TRBV7-2|TRBJ1-2|NA|TRBD1
TGTGCCAGCAGCCCTTGGCAGGCTGGGACAGGGGGTGGCTACACCTTC
CASSPWQAGTGGGYTF
>TRBV12-3/TRBV12-4|TRBJ2-5|NA|NA
TGTGCCAGCAGTTTAGCGCCGGTCCGGGAGACCCAGTACTTC
CASSLAPVRETQYF
>TRBV10-3|TRBJ2-7|few|NA
TGTGCCATCAGCCGGTCTGGGACCTACGAGCAGTACTTC
CAISRSGTYEQYF
>TRBV6-1|TRBJ1-4|few|NA
TGTGCCAGCAGTCCTCGGGACGGGACAACTAATGAAAAACTGTTTTTT
CASSPRDGTTNEKLFF
>TRBV20-1|TRBJ2-6|NA|NA
TGCAGTGCCCAACCCGGGACAGGGGCCAACGTCCTGACTTTC
CSAQPGTGANVLTF
>TRBV2|TRBJ1-5|NA|TRBD1
TGTGCCAGCAGGTGGACAGGGTTTGTGCCCCAGCATTTT
CASRWTGFVPQHF
>TRBV7-9|TRBJ2-5|few|TRBD1
TGTGCCAGCACCTCAGGGGGCTGGGACCAAGAGACCCAGTACTTC
CASTSGGWDQETQYF
>TRBV20-1|TRBJ1-4|NA|NA
TGCAGTGCTAGTAGCACACCTAATGAAAAACTGTTTTTT
CSASSTPNEKLFF
>TRBV7-3|TRBJ2-7|few|TRBD1
TGTGCCAGCAGCTTATTGGGACAGGGGAACGAGCAGTACTTC
CASSLLGQGNEQYF
>TRBV28|TRBJ2-6|NA|NA
TGTGCCAGCAGACTGGGGGCTGGGGCCAACGTCCTGACTTTC
CASRLGAGANVLTF
>TRBV11-2|TRBJ2-7|NA|TRBD2
TGTGCCAGCAGCTCCCCCGGGACTAGGACTTCGGAGCAGTACTTC
CASSSPGTRTSEQYF